The TCR beta chain described here comes from a study of cytomegalovirus exposure and HLA in healthy donors. This CDR3 has 14 amino acids. CDR1 MNHNS and CDR2 SASEGT come from the germline V gene. Trimming at V came to 6 bases and at J to 2 bases, leaving 7 bases not matched to a gene. The PCR contained 60 Vbeta and 13 Jbeta primers. Sequenced by immunoSEQ multiplex PCR; TCRdb stores in-frame clones only, minus some. The sample consists of over 100,000 clones, roughly 66% of them appearing once. As regards this clone: Its specificity is unknown.

The study, taken as a whole, reports: Roughly uniform depth of sequencing across donors was assumed in presence/absence analyses.

Specimen: PBMCs. This receptor was obtained from a man younger than 30 in good health and CMV-seronegative. The chain recombines TRBV6-1 with TRBJ2-7, with 7 bases that match TRBD2. For the CDR3, the DNA is TGTGCCAGCAGGGGGCTAGCGGCGACCTACGAGCAGTACTTC. It codes for CASRGLAATYEQYF.